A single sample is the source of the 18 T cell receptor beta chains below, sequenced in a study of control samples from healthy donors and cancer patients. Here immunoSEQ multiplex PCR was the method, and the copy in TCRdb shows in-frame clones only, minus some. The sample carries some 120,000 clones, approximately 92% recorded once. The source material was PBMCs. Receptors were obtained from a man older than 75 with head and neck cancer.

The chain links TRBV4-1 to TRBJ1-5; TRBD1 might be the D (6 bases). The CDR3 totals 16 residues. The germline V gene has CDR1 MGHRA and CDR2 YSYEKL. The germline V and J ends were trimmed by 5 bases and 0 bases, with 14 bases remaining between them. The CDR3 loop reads CASSYWDIASNQPQHF. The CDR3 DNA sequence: TGCGCCAGCAGCTATTGGGACATCGCTAGCAATCAGCCCCAGCATTTT.

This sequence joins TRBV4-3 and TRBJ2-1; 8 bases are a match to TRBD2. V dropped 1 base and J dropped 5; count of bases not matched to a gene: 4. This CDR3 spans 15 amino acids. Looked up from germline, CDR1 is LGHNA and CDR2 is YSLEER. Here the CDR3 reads CASSQGGGRHNEQFF. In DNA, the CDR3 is TGCGCCAGCAGCCAAGGAGGCGGGAGGCACAATGAGCAGTTCTTC.

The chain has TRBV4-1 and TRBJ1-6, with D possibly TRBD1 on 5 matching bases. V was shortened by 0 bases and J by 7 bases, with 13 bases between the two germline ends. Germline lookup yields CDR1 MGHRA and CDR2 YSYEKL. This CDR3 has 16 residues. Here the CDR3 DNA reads TGCGCCAGCAGCCAAGAGGTAACAGGCTTGAATTCACCCCTCCACTTT. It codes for CASSQEVTGLNSPLHF.

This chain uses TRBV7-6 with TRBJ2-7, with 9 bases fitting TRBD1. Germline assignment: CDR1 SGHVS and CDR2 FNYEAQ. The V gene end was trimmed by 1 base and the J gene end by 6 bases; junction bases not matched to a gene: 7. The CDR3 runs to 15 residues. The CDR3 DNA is TGTGCCAGCAGCTTAGTGGCGGGACAGGGAGGCGAGCAGTACTTC. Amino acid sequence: CASSLVAGQGGEQYF.

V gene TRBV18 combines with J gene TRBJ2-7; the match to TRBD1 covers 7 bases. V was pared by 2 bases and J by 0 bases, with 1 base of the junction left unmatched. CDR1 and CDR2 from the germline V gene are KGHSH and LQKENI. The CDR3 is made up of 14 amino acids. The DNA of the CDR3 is TGTGCCAGCTCACCAGGGACAGCCTCCTACGAGCAGTACTTC. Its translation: CASSPGTASYEQYF.

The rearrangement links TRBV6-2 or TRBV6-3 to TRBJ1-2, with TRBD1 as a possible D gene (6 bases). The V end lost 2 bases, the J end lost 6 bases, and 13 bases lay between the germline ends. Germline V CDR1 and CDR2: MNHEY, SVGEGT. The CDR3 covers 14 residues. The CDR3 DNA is TGTGCCAGCAGTTACGGGGGGCGTTTAGATGGCTACACCTTC. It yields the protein CASSYGGRLDGYTF.

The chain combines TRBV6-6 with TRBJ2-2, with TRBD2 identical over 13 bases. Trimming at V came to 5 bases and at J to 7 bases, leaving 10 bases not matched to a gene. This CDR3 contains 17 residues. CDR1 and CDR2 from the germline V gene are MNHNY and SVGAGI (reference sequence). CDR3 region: CASSLGLAGVLGGELFF. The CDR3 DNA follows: TGTGCCAGCAGTCTAGGACTAGCGGGGGTTTTAGGCGGGGAGCTGTTTTTT.

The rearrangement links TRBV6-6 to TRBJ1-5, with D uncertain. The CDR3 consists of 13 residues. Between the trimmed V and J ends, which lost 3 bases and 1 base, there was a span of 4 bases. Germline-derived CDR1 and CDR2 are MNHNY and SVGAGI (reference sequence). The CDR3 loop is CASSYRSNQPQHF. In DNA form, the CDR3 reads TGTGCCAGCAGTTATCGCAGCAATCAGCCCCAGCATTTT.

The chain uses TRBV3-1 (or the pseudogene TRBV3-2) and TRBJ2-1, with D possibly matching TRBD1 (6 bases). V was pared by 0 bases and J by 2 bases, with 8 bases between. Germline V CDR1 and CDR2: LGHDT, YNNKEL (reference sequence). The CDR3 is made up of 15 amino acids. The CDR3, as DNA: TGTGCCAGCAGCCAAGACAGGGGCCCCTACAATGAGCAGTTCTTC. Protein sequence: CASSQDRGPYNEQFF.

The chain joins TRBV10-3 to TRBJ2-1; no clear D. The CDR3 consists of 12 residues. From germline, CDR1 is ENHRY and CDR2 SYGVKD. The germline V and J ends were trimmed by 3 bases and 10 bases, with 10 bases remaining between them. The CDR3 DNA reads TGTGCCATCAGTGACCGCTCTCAGGAGCAGTTCTTC. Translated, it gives CAISDRSQEQFF.

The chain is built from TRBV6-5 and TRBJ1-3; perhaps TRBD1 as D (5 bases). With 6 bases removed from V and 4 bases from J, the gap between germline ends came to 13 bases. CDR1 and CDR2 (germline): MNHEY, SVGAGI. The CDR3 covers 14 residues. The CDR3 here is CASRTAGLGNTIYF. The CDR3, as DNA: TGTGCCAGCAGGACAGCGGGCCTGGGAAACACCATATATTTT.

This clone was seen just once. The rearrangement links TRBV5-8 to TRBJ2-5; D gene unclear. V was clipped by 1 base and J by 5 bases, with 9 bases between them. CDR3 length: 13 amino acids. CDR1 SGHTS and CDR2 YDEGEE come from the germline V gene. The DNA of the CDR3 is TGTGCCAGCAGCTTGTATCTCTTGGAGACCCAGTACTTC. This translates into CASSLYLLETQYF.

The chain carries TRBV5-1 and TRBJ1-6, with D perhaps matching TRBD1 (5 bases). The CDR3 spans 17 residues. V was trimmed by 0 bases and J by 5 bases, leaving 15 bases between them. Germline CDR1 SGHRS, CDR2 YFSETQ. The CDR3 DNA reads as TGCGCCAGCAGCTTGGTGCCCCGGGACGGTAATAATTCACCCCTCCACTTT. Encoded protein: CASSLVPRDGNNSPLHF.

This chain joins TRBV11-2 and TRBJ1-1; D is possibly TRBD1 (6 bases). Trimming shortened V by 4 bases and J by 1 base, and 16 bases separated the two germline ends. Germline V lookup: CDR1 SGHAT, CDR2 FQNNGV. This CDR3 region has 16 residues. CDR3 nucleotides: TGTGCCAGCAGCTGGGGCAGGGGAGTGTCGAACACTGAAGCTTTCTTT. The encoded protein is CASSWGRGVSNTEAFF.

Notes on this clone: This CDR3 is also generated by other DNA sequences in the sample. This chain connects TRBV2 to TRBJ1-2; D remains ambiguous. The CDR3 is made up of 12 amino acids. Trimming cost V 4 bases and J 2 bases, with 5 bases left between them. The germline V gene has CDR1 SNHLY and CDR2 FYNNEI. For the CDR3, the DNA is TGTGCCAGCAGTGGCAGGAACTATGGCTACACCTTC. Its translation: CASSGRNYGYTF.

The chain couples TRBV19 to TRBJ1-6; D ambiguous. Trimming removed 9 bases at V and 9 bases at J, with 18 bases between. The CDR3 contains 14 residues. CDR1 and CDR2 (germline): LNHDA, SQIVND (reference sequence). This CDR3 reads CASTIRGSASPLHF. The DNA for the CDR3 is TGTGCCAGCACAATCCGGGGAAGCGCTTCACCCCTCCACTTT.

CDR3 residues: CASSPWAGAQYF. The DNA of the CDR3 is TGTGCCAGCAGCCCCTGGGCCGGCGCGCAGTACTTC. The chain has TRBV14 and TRBJ2-7; D is unclear. Trimming removed 4 bases from V and 9 bases from J, with 13 bases in between. Germline V gene sequence: CDR1 SGHDN, CDR2 FVKESK. The CDR3 spans 12 residues. Combining the CDR3 with reference TRBV14 and TRBJ2-7 gives the whole variable domain EAGVTQFPSHSVIEKGQTVTLRCDPISGHDNLYWYRRVMGKEIKFLLHFVKESKQDESGMPNNRFLAERTGGTYSTLKVQPAELEDSGVYFCASSPWAGAQYFGPGTRLTVT.

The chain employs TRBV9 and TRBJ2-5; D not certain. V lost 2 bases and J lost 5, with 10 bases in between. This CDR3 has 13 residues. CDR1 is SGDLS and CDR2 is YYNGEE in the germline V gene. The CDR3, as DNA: TGTGCCAGCAGCGTCCGACTTGGCGAGACCCAGTACTTC. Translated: CASSVRLGETQYF.